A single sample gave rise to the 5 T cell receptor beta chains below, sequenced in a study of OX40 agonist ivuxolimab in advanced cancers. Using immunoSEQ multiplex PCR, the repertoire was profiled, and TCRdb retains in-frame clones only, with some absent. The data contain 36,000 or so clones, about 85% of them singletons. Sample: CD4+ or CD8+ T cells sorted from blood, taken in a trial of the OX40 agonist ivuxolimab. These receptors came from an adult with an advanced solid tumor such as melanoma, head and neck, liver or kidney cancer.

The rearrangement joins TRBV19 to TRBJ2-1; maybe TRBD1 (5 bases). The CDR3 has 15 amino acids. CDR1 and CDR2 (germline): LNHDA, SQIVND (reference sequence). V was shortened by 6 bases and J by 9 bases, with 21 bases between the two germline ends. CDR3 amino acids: CASSQSWGRVGEQFF. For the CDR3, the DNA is TGTGCCAGTAGCCAAAGCTGGGGCAGGGTTGGTGAGCAGTTCTTC.

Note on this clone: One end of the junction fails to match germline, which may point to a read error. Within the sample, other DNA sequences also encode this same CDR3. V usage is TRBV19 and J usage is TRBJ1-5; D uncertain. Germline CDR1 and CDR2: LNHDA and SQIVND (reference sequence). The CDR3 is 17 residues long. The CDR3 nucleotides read TGTGCCAGTAGTAGCACGCCCGGGGTCGGTGCGGATCAGCCTCAGCATTTT. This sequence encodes CASSSTPGVGADQPQHF.

Written as DNA, the CDR3 is TGTGCCAGCAGTTACTCGAATAGTCAGCCCCAGCATTTT. Its protein is CASSYSNSQPQHF. V gene TRBV6-6 combines with J gene TRBJ1-5; D call uncertain. V lost 0 bases and J lost 6, with 6 bases in between. Per the germline V gene, CDR1 is MNHNY and CDR2 is SVGAGI (reference sequence). The CDR3 runs to 13 residues.

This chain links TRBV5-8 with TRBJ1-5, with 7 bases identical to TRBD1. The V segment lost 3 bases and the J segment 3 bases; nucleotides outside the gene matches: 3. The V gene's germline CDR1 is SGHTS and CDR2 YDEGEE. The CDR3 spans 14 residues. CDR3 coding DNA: TGTGCCAGCAGCTGGGGACAGAACAATCAGCCCCAGCATTTT. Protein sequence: CASSWGQNNQPQHF.

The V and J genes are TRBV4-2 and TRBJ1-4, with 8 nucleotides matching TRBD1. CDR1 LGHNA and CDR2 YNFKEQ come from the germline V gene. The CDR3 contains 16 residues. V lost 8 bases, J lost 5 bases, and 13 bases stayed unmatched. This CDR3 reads CASRGTGIRRNEKLFF. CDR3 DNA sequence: TGTGCCAGCCGCGGGACAGGAATCCGACGGAATGAAAAACTGTTTTTT.